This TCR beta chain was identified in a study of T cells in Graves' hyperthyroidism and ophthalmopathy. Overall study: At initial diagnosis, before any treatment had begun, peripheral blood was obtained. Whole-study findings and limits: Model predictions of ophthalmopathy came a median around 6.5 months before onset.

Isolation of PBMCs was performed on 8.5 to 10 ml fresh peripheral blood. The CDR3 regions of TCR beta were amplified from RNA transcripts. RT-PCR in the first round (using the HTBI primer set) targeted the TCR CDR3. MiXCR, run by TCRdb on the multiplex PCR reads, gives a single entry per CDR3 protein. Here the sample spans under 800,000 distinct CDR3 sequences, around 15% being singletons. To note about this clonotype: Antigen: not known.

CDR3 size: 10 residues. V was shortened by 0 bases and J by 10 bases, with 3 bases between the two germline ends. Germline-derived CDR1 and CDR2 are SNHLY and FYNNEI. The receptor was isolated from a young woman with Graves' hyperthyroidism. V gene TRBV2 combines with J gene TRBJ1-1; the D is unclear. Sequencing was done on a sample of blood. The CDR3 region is CASSEALAFF. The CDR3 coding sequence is TGTGCCAGCAGTGAAGCGTTAGCTTTCTTT.